These 29 T cell receptor beta chains were sequenced from one sample in a study of molecular identifiers for immune sequencing clone quantification. TCRdb reanalysed the PCR reads using MiXCR and keeps one entry per CDR3 protein. The repertoire holds around 470,000 distinct CDR3 sequences, with 20% to 25% as singletons. The material sequenced was naive CD8+ T cells from blood, with Jurkat cell RNA spiked in. As for subset: FACS-sorted CD8+CD4-CCR7+CD45RA+ naive T cells. The receptors stem from a human donor in good health. Some libraries in this study had Jurkat cell RNA spiked in.

This rearrangement joins TRBV7-9 to TRBJ2-1; TRBD2 agrees at 11 bases. Germline lookup yields CDR1 SEHNR and CDR2 FQNEAQ (reference sequence). The trim removed 1 base at V and 3 bases at J, leaving 2 bases unmatched. The CDR3 is 16 residues long. In DNA form, the CDR3 reads TGTGCCAGCAGCTTAGTACTAGCGGGAGTCTACAATGAGCAGTTCTTC. As protein: CASSLVLAGVYNEQFF.

This clonotype was detected many times. The gene calls are TRBV2 and TRBJ2-6; tentatively, D is TRBD1 or TRBD2 (6 bases each). With 8 bases removed from V and 0 bases from J, the gap between germline ends came to 17 bases. This CDR3 has 17 residues. Germline CDR1 reads SNHLY; CDR2 reads FYNNEI. The DNA of the CDR3 is TGTGCCAGCGGCCCTAAGGGGGGAGACTCTGGGGCCAACGTCCTGACTTTC. Its translation: CASGPKGGDSGANVLTF.

The chain couples TRBV19 to TRBJ1-4, with D possibly being TRBD1 (5 bases). The CDR3 extends over 14 amino acids. The germline V gene has CDR1 LNHDA and CDR2 SQIVND (reference sequence). The ends were cut back, 7 bases at V and 3 bases at J, with 12 bases in the middle. The CDR3 spells CASIGRDANEKLFF. The CDR3, as DNA: TGTGCCAGTATCGGCCGGGACGCTAATGAAAAACTGTTTTTT.

There are many counts of this clonotype. The rearrangement joins TRBV7-9 to TRBJ1-4; D is possibly TRBD1 (5 bases). V gave up 1 base and J gave up 2 bases, with 14 bases separating them. The CDR3 sequence is 17 residues long. Germline V gives CDR1 SEHNR, CDR2 FQNEAQ (reference sequence). CDR3 DNA sequence: TGTGCCAGCAGCTTAGTCTTGCAGACAGCTACTAATGAAAAACTGTTTTTT. It is translated as CASSLVLQTATNEKLFF.

This chain links TRBV7-9 with TRBJ2-7; tentatively, D is TRBD1 or TRBD2 (6 bases each). The germline V gene has CDR1 SEHNR and CDR2 FQNEAQ (reference sequence). V was clipped by 4 bases and J by 7 bases, with 17 bases between them. This CDR3 is 14 amino acids long. Here the CDR3 reads CASSSQGGRGEQYF. CDR3 DNA: TGTGCCAGCAGCTCACAGGGAGGAAGAGGGGAGCAGTACTTC.

This clonotype was observed once. A read error may be the cause here, since a much bigger clone is one base away. The chain recombines TRBV19 with TRBJ2-3, with 9 bases matching TRBD2. Germline loops: CDR1 LNHDA, CDR2 SQIVND (reference sequence). The CDR3 runs 16 residues. The CDR3, as DNA: TGTGCCAGTAGTATACTCCTAGCGGGAACCACAGATGCGCAGTATTTT. Its protein product is CASSILLAGTTDAQYF.

This clonotype was counted ten times or more. V usage is TRBV27 and J usage is TRBJ2-7; 10 bases are shared with TRBD1. With 5 bases clipped from V and 5 bases from J, the junction kept 9 bases outside the gene matches. The CDR3 has 15 residues. In germline, CDR1 is MNHEY, CDR2 SMNVEV (reference sequence). In DNA form, the CDR3 reads TGTGCCAGCAGTCAGTGGACAGGGGGGTCGGACGAGCAGTACTTC. It specifies CASSQWTGGSDEQYF.

This clonotype was counted only a few times. The chain links TRBV19 to TRBJ2-2; 7 positions agree with TRBD2. Unmatched junction bases numbered 14, after V lost 7 bases and J lost 6 bases. This CDR3 is 16 amino acids long. Germline loops: CDR1 LNHDA, CDR2 SQIVND (reference sequence). The CDR3 loop reads CASTPGAGLFAGELFF. CDR3 sequence (DNA): TGTGCCAGTACCCCCGGAGCGGGACTATTTGCCGGGGAGCTGTTTTTT.

This chain connects TRBV5-1 to TRBJ2-7; D call uncertain. This CDR3 has 14 residues. Germline CDR1 reads SGHRS; CDR2 reads YFSETQ. Trimming left V 2 bases short and J 1 base short, with 10 bases between. The CDR3 spells CASSFGYGSYEQYF. The CDR3 DNA follows: TGCGCCAGCAGCTTTGGATACGGATCCTACGAGCAGTACTTC.

This rearrangement joins TRBV4-3 to TRBJ2-7; D is unclear. V lost 4 bases and J lost 3, with 10 bases in between. The CDR3 covers 13 residues. Per the germline V gene, CDR1 is LGHNA and CDR2 is YSLEER. Here the CDR3 DNA reads TGCGCCAGCAGCCCACGGGTATACTACGAGCAGTACTTC. Protein sequence: CASSPRVYYEQYF.

This clonotype was picked up many times. The V gene is TRBV7-6, the J gene TRBJ1-6; D gene unclear. The germline V gene has CDR1 SGHVS and CDR2 FNYEAQ. CDR3 size: 14 residues. V was shortened by 5 bases and J by 8 bases, with 13 bases between the two germline ends. For the CDR3, the DNA is TGTGCCAGCAGCCTCAGTACGGCTTATTCACCCCTCCACTTT. Residues: CASSLSTAYSPLHF. The full variable domain, rest sourced from reference TRBV7-6 and TRBJ1-6, is GAGVSQSPRYKVTKRGQDVALRCDPISGHVSLYWYRQALGQGPEFLTYFNYEAQQDKSGLPNDRFSAERPEGSISTLTIQRTEQRDSAMYRCASSLSTAYSPLHFGNGTRLTVT.

The sample holds many counts of this clonotype. V usage is TRBV11-2 and J usage is TRBJ2-3, with 10 bases fitting TRBD1. The CDR3 runs 15 residues. The V segment lost 4 bases and the J segment 5 bases; nucleotides outside the gene matches: 6. CDR1 is SGHAT and CDR2 is FQNNGV in the germline V gene. Here the CDR3 DNA reads TGTGCCAGCAGCTATGGACAGGGGGGCGGAGATACGCAGTATTTT. Amino acid sequence: CASSYGQGGGDTQYF. Filled out from reference TRBV11-2 and TRBJ2-3, the complete variable domain reads EAGVAQSPRYKIIEKRQSVAFWCNPISGHATLYWYQQILGQGPKLLIQFQNNGVVDDSQLPKDRFSAERLKGVDSTLKIQPAKLEDSAVYLCASSYGQGGGDTQYFGPGTRLTVL.

The rearrangement links TRBV4-3 to TRBJ2-7; 10 bases agree with TRBD1. The CDR3 sequence is 16 residues long. V gave up 6 bases and J gave up 3 bases; unmatched junction bases: 11. Germline-derived CDR1 and CDR2 are LGHNA and YSLEER. The DNA of the CDR3 is TGCGCCAGCAGTCTATCCCGGGACAGGGGTCGCTACGAGCAGTACTTC. Translation gives CASSLSRDRGRYEQYF.

The CDR3 region is CASSQGPAGDRNIQYF. The DNA of the CDR3 is TGCGCCAGCAGCCAGGGGCCGGCAGGGGATAGAAACATTCAGTACTTC. The J gene is TRBJ2-4, the V gene TRBV4-3; D possibly corresponds to TRBD1 (6 bases). Trimming left V 3 bases short and J 6 bases short, with 18 bases between. Per germline, CDR1 LGHNA and CDR2 YSLEER. This CDR3 region has 16 residues.

This clonotype was detected ten times or more. The rearrangement uses TRBV5-4 and TRBJ2-4; D gene ambiguous. The CDR3 spans 18 residues. Germline V lookup: CDR1 SGHNT, CDR2 YYREEE (reference sequence). V dropped 1 base and J dropped 0 bases, with 17 bases sitting between them. In DNA, the CDR3 is TGTGCCAGCAGCTTGTTTTTACCAGAAGCTCTAGCCAAAAACATTCAGTACTTC. It specifies CASSLFLPEALAKNIQYF.

The table lists this clonotype with a few counts. This sequence joins TRBV2 and TRBJ2-1, with 8 bases lining up with TRBD1. The CDR3 contains 17 residues. V shed 8 bases and J 5 bases; nucleotides not matched to a gene: 17. CDR1 is SNHLY, CDR2 FYNNEI, per germline. CDR3 DNA: TGTGCCAGCCTCCGACTCCCTGCGACAGGGGAAGACAATGAGCAGTTCTTC. Translating gives CASLRLPATGEDNEQFF.

About this clonotype itself: The conserved closing phenylalanine or tryptophan is absent in this CDR3, likely reflecting a read error. The chain recombines TRBV27 with TRBJ2-1, with no clear D. The ends were cut back, 5 bases at V and 7 bases at J, with 12 bases in the middle. Germline V gene sequence: CDR1 MNHEY, CDR2 SMNVEV (reference sequence). The CDR3 runs to 13 residues. The CDR3 nucleotides read TGTGCCAGCAGTGAGACCGTGGGTAATGAGCAGTTCTAC. Translation: CASSETVGNEQFY.

Details on this clonotype: A read error may explain this, as a much larger clone is one base away. This rearrangement joins TRBV20-1 to TRBJ1-1; the match to TRBD1 covers 7 bases. Germline CDR1 is DFQATT and CDR2 is SNEGSKA (reference sequence). This CDR3 region has 14 residues. The CDR3 reads CSAGPGTVNIEAFF. The CDR3, as DNA: TGCAGTGCTGGCCCCGGGACAGTGAACATTGAAGCTTTCTTT.

The table lists this clonotype with many counts. J is TRBJ2-5 and V is TRBV29-1; D possibly corresponds to TRBD1 (5 bases). The germline V and J ends were trimmed by 8 bases and 5 bases, with 24 bases remaining between them. Germline V lookup: CDR1 SQVTM, CDR2 ANQGSEA. The CDR3 sequence is 15 residues long. As DNA, the CDR3 is TGCAGCTTTAACCCGCCGGGCAGGGTTGTGGAGACCCAGTACTTC. Protein product: CSFNPPGRVVETQYF.

The chain joins TRBV24-1 to TRBJ2-2; D is uncertain. Trimming took off 7 bases at V and 8 bases at J, with 10 bases between the two ends. The length of the CDR3 is 12 residues. Germline V gene sequence: CDR1 KGHDR, CDR2 SFDVKD. In DNA, the CDR3 is TGTGCCACCAGCCCCAAGACTGGGGAGCTGTTTTTT. It specifies CATSPKTGELFF.

A word on this clonotype: A much larger clonotype is one base distant, so this may be a read error. The V and J genes are TRBV12-3 or TRBV12-4 and TRBJ1-1; no reliable D call. The CDR3 loop spans 15 amino acids. With 3 bases removed from V and 5 bases from J, the gap between germline ends came to 16 bases. Here the CDR3 reads CASSFEWARDTEAFF. In DNA form, the CDR3 reads TGTGCCAGCAGTTTTGAGTGGGCGAGGGATACTGAAGCTTTCTTT.

In this sample, this clonotype turned up many times. The gene calls are TRBV7-6 and TRBJ1-5; unclear D gene. V was shortened by 0 bases and J by 4 bases, with 4 bases between the two germline ends. The CDR3 has 13 amino acids. The germline CDR1 and CDR2 sequences are SGHVS and FNYEAQ. Written as DNA, the CDR3 is TGTGCCAGCAGCTTAGCAACGAATCAGCCCCAGCATTTT. Translated, it gives CASSLATNQPQHF.

Remarks on this clonotype: A read error may produce the germline difference seen at one junction end. The CDR3 sequence: CAGSHPGTAGNTIYF. DNA of the CDR3: TGTGCCGGCAGCCATCCTGGGACAGCTGGAAACACCATATATTTT. This rearrangement joins TRBV14 to TRBJ1-3, with TRBD1 matching 7 bases. Germline V lookup: CDR1 SGHDN, CDR2 FVKESK. CDR3 length: 15 residues.

In this sample, this clonotype turned up a few times. The chain joins TRBV6-2 or TRBV6-3 to TRBJ1-1; TRBD1 matches at 7 bases. The V and J ends lost 5 bases and 8 bases, in that order; junction bases with no gene match: 5. CDR3 length: 12 amino acids. Germline lookup yields CDR1 MNHEY and CDR2 SVGEGT. The DNA for the CDR3 is TGTGCCAGCAGTACTCGGACAGGCGAAGCTTTCTTT. It translates to CASSTRTGEAFF.

J is TRBJ2-3 and V is TRBV28, with TRBD2 as a possible D gene (5 bases). Germline CDR1 is MDHEN and CDR2 is SYDVKM. The CDR3 consists of 17 residues. V lost 6 bases, J lost 5 bases, and 24 bases lay in between. This CDR3 reads CASRRDLRLLVIDTQYF. For the CDR3, the DNA is TGTGCCAGCAGAAGGGATCTGAGACTACTAGTCATAGATACGCAGTATTTT.

The genes are TRBV27 and TRBJ1-1; D is unresolved. The V and J ends lost 4 bases and 0 bases respectively, with 9 bases between them. The CDR3 is 14 residues long. Per germline, CDR1 MNHEY and CDR2 SMNVEV (reference sequence). The CDR3: CASSSALMNTEAFF. The CDR3 DNA sequence: TGTGCCAGCAGTTCTGCCCTGATGAACACTGAAGCTTTCTTT.

This clonotype was seen only a few times. The rearrangement uses TRBV6-5 and TRBJ2-7, with 7 bases aligning to TRBD2. With V trimmed by 6 bases and J by 5 bases, 13 bases remained unmatched. CDR1 and CDR2 from the germline V gene are MNHEY and SVGAGI. The CDR3 covers 15 residues. Here the CDR3 DNA reads TGTGCCAGCAGCCTCACCTGGGGTAGCGGGCACGAGCAGTACTTC. Translating gives CASSLTWGSGHEQYF.

This clonotype was recorded many times. The chain carries TRBV13 and TRBJ2-6, with D possibly matching TRBD1 (6 bases). The CDR3 is 17 residues long. Germline CDR1 is PRHDT and CDR2 is FYEKMQ (reference sequence). V was clipped by 0 bases and J by 0 bases, with 9 bases between them. In DNA form, the CDR3 reads TGTGCCAGCAGCTTAGGGGGGGCTGGCTCTGGGGCCAACGTCCTGACTTTC. Translated, it gives CASSLGGAGSGANVLTF.

This sequence joins TRBV11-3 and TRBJ2-1, with D perhaps matching TRBD1 (6 bases). The ends were cut back, 9 bases at V and 7 bases at J, with 16 bases in the middle. Germline assignment: CDR1 SGHNT and CDR2 YENEEA. The CDR3 has 13 amino acids. Here the CDR3 reads CASGRRGWNEQFF. In DNA form, the CDR3 reads TGTGCCAGTGGACGAAGGGGGTGGAATGAGCAGTTCTTC.